This TCR beta chain derives from a study of immune reconstitution after stem cell transplant in scleroderma. TCRdb processed the RT-PCR reads anew with MiXCR; each CDR3 protein has one entry. The sample comprises more than 700 distinct CDR3 sequences, around 8.9% of which are singletons, and about a sixth rests with the top ten. This clonotype is medium-sized by share. The length of the CDR3 is 14 residues. Germline lookup yields CDR1 SGHVS and CDR2 FNYEAQ. Trimming removed 1 base from V and 4 bases from J, with 10 bases in between. This clonotype originated in a male donor with systemic sclerosis. The chain employs TRBV7-6 and TRBJ2-5; D may correspond to TRBD1 or TRBD2 (5 bases each). Sample collection occurred before or after autologous hematopoietic stem cell transplantation (not recorded which). The CDR3, as DNA: TGTGCCAGCAGCTTAGAACTGAGGGGAGAGACCCAGTACTTC. This codes for CASSLELRGETQYF.